This note documents a single T cell receptor (beta chain) sequence. Antigen specificity is unknown. Study-wide findings and caveats: The TCR gene usage of tumor memory CD4+ T cells clustered together with blood and lymph node memory CD4+ cells and with lymph node naive CD4+ cells.

Treg sorting used a CD4+CD25+CD127-/low gate. TCRdb called the 5' RACE reads again in MiXCR, with one record for every CDR3 protein. This table has about 9,000 distinct CDR3 sequences, around 42% appearing once. Per the germline V gene, CDR1 is SGHNT and CDR2 is YYREEE (reference sequence). After removal of 3 bases from V and 2 bases from J, the junction contained 3 bases not matched to a gene. CDR3 length: 15 amino acids. The sequence was collected from a female donor with breast cancer. What was sequenced was Tregs sorted from a lymph node. The chain recombines TRBV5-4 with TRBJ2-2, with TRBD2 matching 8 bases. CDR3 amino acids: CASSSTSANTGELFF. For the CDR3, the DNA is TGTGCCAGCAGCTCGACTAGCGCCAACACCGGGGAGCTGTTTTTT.